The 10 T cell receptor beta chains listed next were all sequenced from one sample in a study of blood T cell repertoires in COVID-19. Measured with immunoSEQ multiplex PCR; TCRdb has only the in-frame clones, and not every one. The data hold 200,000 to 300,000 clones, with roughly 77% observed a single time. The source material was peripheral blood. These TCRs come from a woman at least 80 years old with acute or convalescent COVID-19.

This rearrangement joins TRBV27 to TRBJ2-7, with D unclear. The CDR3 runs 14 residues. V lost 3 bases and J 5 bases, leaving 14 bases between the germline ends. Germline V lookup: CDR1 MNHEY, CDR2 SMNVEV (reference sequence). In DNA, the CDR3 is TGTGCCAGCAGTTTCGGCCTAGATAGGAACGAGCAGTACTTC. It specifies CASSFGLDRNEQYF.

The CDR3 DNA reads as TGTGCCAGCAATCCCGGGACACCTAATTCACCCCTCCACTTT. Protein: CASNPGTPNSPLHF. The rearrangement uses TRBV25-1 and TRBJ1-6; D is possibly TRBD1 (6 bases). V was cut by 7 bases and J by 6 bases, with 13 bases left in between. The germline V gene encodes CDR1 MGHDK and CDR2 SYGVNS. The CDR3 has 14 residues. Variable domain in full (rest from reference TRBV25-1 and TRBJ1-6): EADIYQTPRYLVIGTGKKITLECSQTMGHDKMYWYQQDPGMELHLIHYSYGVNSTEKGDLSSESTVSRIRTEHFPLTLESARPSHTSQYLCASNPGTPNSPLHFGNGTRLTVT.

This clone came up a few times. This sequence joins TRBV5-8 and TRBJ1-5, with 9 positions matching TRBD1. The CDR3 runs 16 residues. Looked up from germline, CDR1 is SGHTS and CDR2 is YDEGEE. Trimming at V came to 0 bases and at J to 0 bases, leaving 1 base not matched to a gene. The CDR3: CASSLGDRASNQPQHF. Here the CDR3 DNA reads TGTGCCAGCAGCTTGGGGGACAGGGCTAGCAATCAGCCCCAGCATTTT.

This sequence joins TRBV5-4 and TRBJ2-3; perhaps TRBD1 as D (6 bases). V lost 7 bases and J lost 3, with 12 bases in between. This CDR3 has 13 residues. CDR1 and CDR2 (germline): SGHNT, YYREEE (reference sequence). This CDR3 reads CASRQQGTDTQYF. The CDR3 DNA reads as TGTGCCAGCCGCCAACAGGGTACAGATACGCAGTATTTT.

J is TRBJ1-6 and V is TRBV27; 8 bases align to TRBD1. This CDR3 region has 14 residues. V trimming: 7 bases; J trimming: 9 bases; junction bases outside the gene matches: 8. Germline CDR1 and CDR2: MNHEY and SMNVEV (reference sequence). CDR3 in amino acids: CASTKDREGSPLHF. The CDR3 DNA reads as TGTGCCAGCACCAAGGACAGGGAGGGTTCACCCCTCCACTTT.

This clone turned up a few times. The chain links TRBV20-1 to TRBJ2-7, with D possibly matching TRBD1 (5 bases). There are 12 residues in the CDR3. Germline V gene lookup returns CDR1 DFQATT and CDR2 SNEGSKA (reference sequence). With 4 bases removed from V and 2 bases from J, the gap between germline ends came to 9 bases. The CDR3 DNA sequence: TGCAGTGCTACTGACAGAACCTACGAGCAGTACTTC. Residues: CSATDRTYEQYF.

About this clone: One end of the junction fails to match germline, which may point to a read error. CDR3 coding DNA: TGTGTCAGCACCGACTTACAAGAGACCCAGTACTTC. It is translated as CVSTDLQETQYF. The rearrangement uses TRBV2 and TRBJ2-5; D remains unclear. CDR3 size: 12 residues. Germline V gene sequence: CDR1 SNHLY, CDR2 FYNNEI. The whole variable domain, filled in from reference TRBV2 and TRBJ2-5, reads EPEVTQTPSHQVTQMGQEVILRCVPISNHLYFYWYRQILGQKVEFLVSFYNNEISEKSEIFDDQFSVERPDGSNFTLKIRSTKLEDSAMYFCVSTDLQETQYFGPGTRLLVL.

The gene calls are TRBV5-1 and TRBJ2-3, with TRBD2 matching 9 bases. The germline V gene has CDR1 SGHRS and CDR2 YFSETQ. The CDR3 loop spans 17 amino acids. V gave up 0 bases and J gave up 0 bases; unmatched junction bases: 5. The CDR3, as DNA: TGCGCCAGCAGCTTGGCCTCGGGACTAGCCAGCACAGATACGCAGTATTTT. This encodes CASSLASGLASTDTQYF. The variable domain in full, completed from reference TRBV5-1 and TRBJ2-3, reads KAGVTQTPRYLIKTRGQQVTLSCSPISGHRSVSWYQQTPGQGLQFLFEYFSETQRNKGNFPGRFSGRQFSNSRSEMNVSTLELGDSALYLCASSLASGLASTDTQYFGPGTRLTVL.

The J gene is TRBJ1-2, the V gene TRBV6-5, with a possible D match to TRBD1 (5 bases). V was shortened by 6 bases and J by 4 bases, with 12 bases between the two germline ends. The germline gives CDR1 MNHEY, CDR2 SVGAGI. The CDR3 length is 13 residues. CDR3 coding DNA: TGTGCCAGCAGGCTTCAGGGTAGCTATGGCTACACCTTC. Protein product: CASRLQGSYGYTF.

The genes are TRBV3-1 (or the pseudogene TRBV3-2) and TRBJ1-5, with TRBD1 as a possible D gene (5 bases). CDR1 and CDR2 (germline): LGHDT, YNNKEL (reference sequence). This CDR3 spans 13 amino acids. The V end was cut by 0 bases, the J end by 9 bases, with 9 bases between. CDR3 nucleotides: TGTGCCAGCAGCCAAGATCAGGGCTCGCCCCAGCATTTT. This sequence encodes CASSQDQGSPQHF.